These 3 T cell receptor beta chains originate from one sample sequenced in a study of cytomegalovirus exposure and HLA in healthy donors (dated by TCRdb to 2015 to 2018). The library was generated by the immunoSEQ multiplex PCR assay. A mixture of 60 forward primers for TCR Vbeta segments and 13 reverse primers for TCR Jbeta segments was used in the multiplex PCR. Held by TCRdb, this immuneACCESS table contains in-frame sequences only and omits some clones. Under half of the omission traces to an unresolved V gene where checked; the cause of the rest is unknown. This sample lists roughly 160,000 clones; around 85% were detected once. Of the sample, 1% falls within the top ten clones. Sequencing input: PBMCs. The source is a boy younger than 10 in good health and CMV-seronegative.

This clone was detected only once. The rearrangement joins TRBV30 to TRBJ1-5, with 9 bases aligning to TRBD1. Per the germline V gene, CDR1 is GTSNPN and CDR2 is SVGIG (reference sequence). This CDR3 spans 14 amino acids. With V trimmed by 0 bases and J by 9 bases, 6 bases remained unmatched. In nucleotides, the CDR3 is TGTGCCTGGAGTGTAGGCACAGGGGGCCTGCCCCAGCATTTT. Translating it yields CAWSVGTGGLPQHF.

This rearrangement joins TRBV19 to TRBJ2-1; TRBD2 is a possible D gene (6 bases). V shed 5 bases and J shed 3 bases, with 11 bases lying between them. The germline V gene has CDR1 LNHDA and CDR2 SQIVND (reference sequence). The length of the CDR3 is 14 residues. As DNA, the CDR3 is TGTGCCAGTAGTCCCCGACTAGACTACAATGAGCAGTTCTTC. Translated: CASSPRLDYNEQFF.

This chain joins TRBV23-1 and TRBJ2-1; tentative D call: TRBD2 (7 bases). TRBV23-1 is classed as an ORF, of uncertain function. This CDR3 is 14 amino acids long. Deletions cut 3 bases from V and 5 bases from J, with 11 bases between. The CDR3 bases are TGCGCCAGCAGTCACCGGGGGGCTCACAATGAGCAGTTCTTC. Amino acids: CASSHRGAHNEQFF.